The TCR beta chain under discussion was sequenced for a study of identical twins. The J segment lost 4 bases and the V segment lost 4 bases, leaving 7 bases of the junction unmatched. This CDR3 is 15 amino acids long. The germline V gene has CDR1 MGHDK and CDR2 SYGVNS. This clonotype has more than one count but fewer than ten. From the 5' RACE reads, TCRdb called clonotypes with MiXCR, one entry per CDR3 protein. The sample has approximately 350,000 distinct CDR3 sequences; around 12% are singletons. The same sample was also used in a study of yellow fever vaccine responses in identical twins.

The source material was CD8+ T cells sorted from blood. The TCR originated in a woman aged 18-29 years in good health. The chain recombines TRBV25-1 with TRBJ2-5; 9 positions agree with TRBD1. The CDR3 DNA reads TGTGCCAGCAGTGTCGGACAGGGGATTCGAGAGACCCAGTACTTC. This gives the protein CASSVGQGIRETQYF.